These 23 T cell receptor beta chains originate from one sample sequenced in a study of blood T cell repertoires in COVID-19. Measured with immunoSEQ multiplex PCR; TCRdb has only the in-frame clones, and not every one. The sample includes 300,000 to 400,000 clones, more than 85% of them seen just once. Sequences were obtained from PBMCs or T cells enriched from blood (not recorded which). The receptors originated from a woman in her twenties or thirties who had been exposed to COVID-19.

The CDR3, as DNA: TGCGCCAGCAGCTTGGCCCCTGGGACTAGCGGGGGTTACCAAGAGACCCAGTACTTC. The encoded protein is CASSLAPGTSGGYQETQYF. The chain couples TRBV5-1 to TRBJ2-5; 14 bases are shared with TRBD2. Trimming took 0 bases from V and 0 from J; bases not matched to a gene: 7. Per the germline V gene, CDR1 is SGHRS and CDR2 is YFSETQ. The CDR3 is 19 residues long.

This CDR3 reads CASSSGELGNQPQHF. In DNA form, the CDR3 reads TGTGCCAGCAGCTCAGGGGAACTGGGCAATCAGCCCCAGCATTTT. This sequence joins TRBV7-9 and TRBJ1-5; maybe TRBD1 (6 bases). V was pared by 4 bases and J by 2 bases, with 12 bases between. Germline CDR1 reads SEHNR; CDR2 reads FQNEAQ (reference sequence). The length of the CDR3 is 15 residues.

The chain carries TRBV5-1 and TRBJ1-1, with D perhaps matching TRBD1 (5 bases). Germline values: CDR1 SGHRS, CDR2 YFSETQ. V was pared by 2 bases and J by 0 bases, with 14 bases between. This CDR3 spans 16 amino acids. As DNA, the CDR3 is TGCGCCAGCAGCTTATCGACAGATCCCATGAACACTGAAGCTTTCTTT. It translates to CASSLSTDPMNTEAFF.

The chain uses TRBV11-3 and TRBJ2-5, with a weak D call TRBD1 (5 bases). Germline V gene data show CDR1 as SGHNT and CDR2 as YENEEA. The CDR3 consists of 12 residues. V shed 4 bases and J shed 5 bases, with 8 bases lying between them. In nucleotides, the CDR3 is TGTGCCAGCAGCTCTTGGGGCGAGACCCAGTACTTC. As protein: CASSSWGETQYF.

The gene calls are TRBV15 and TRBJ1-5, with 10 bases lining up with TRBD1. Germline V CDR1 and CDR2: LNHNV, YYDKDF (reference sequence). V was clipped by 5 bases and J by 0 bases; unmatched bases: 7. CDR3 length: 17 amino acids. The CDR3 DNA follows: TGTGCCACCAGCCCCGAGGACAGGGGGTTTAGCAATCAGCCCCAGCATTTT. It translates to CATSPEDRGFSNQPQHF.

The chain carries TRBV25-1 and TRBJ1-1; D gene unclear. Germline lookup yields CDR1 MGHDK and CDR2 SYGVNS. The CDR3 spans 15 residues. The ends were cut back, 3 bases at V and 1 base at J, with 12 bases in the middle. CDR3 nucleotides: TGTGCCAGCAGTGATCCCGTCGCAGGGAACACTGAAGCTTTCTTT. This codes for CASSDPVAGNTEAFF.

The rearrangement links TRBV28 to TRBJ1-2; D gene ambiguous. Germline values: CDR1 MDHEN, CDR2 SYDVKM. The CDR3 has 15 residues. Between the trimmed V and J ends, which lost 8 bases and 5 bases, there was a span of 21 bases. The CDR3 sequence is CASDTFSSGYYGYTF. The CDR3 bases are TGTGCCAGCGACACTTTTTCGTCTGGTTATTATGGCTACACCTTC.

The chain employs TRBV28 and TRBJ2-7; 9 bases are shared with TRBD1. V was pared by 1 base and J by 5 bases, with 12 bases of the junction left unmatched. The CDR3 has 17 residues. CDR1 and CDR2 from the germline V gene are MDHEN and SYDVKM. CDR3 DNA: TGTGCCAGCAGTTTATCATCCCGGGACAGGGTCGGCGACGAGCAGTACTTC. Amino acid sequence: CASSLSSRDRVGDEQYF.

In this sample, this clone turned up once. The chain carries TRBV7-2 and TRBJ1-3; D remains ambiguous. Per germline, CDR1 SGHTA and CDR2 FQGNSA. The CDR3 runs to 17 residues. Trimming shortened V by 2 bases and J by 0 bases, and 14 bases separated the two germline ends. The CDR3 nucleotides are TGTGCCAGCAGCTTACGTGTCCCCGTCTCCTCTGGAAACACCATATATTTT. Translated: CASSLRVPVSSGNTIYF.

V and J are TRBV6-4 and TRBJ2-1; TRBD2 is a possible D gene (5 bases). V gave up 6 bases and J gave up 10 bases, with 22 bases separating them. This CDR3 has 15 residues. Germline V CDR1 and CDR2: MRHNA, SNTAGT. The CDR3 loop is CASSEVLDGVGEQFF. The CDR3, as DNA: TGTGCCAGCAGCGAAGTACTAGACGGGGTAGGGGAGCAGTTCTTC.

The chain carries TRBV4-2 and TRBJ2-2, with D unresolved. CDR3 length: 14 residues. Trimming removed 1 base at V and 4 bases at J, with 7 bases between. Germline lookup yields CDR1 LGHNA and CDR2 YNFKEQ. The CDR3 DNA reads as TGTGCCAGCAGCCAAGCTTCCGGCACCGGGGAGCTGTTTTTT. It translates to CASSQASGTGELFF.

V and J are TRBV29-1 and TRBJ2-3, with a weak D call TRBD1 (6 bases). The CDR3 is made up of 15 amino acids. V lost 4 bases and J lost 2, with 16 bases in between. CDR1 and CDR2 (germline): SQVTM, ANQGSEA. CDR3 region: CSVGGEQGSTDTQYF. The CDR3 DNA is TGCAGCGTTGGAGGGGAACAGGGATCCACAGATACGCAGTATTTT.

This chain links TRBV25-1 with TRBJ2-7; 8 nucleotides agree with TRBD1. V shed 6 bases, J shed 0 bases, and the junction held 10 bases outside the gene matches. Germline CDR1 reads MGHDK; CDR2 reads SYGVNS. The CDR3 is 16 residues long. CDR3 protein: CASRAPDRASSYEQYF. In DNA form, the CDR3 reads TGTGCCAGCAGGGCCCCGGACAGGGCGAGCTCCTACGAGCAGTACTTC.

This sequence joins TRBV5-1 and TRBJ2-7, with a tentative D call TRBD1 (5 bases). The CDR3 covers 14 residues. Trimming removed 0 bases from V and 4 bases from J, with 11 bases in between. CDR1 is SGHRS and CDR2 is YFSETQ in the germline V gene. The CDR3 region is CASSLARVGYEQYF. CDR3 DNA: TGCGCCAGCAGCTTGGCCAGGGTTGGGTACGAGCAGTACTTC.

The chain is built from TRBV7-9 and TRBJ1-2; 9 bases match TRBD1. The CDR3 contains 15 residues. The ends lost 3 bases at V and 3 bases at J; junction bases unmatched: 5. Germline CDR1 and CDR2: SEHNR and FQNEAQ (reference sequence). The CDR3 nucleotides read TGTGCCAGCAGCTTCGCGGGACAGGGCTACTATGGCTACACCTTC. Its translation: CASSFAGQGYYGYTF.

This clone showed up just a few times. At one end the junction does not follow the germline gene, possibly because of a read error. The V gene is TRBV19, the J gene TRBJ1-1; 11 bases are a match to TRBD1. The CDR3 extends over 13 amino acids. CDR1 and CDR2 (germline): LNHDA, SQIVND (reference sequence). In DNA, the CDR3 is TGTGCCAGTAGTCTAGGGACAGGGGGTCACCGTCTCTTT. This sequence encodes CASSLGTGGHRLF.

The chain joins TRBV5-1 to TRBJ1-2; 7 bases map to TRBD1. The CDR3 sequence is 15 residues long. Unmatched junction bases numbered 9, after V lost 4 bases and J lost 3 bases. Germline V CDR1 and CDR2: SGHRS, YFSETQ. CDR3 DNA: TGCGCCAGCAGCGGCTTACAGGGGAAGGACTATGGCTACACCTTC. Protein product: CASSGLQGKDYGYTF.

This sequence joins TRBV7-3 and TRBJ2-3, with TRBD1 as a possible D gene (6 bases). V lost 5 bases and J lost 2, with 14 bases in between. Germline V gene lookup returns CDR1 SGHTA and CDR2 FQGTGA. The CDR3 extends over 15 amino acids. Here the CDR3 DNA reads TGTGCCAGCAGCCTAAAGGGGGTCTCCACAGATACGCAGTATTTT. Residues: CASSLKGVSTDTQYF.

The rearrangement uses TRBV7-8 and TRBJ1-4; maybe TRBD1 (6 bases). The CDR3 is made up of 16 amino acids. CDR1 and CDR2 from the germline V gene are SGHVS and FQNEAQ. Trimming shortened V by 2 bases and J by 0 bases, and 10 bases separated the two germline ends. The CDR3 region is CASSLSPGATNEKLFF. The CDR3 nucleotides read TGTGCCAGCAGCTTATCCCCAGGGGCAACTAATGAAAAACTGTTTTTT.

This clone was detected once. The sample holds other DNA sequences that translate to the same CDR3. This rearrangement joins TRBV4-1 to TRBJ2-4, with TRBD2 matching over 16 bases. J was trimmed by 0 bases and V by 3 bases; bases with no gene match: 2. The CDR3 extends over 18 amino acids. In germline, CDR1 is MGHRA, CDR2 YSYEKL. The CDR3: CASSQGLAGGLAKNIQYF. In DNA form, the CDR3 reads TGCGCCAGCAGCCAGGGACTAGCGGGGGGGCTAGCCAAAAACATTCAGTACTTC.

The CDR3 DNA reads as TGCGCCAGCAGCCAAGGAGACAGGGCGGAATCTGGCTACACCTTC. Protein: CASSQGDRAESGYTF. V gene TRBV4-1 combines with J gene TRBJ1-2; 7 bases fit TRBD1. This CDR3 has 15 residues. Per germline, CDR1 MGHRA and CDR2 YSYEKL. J gave up 7 bases and V 1 base, and 9 bases lay outside the gene matches.

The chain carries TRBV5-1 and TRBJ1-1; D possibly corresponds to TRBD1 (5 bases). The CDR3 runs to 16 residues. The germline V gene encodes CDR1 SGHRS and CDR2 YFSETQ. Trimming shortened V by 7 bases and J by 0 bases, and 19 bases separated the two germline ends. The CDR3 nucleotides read TGCGCCAGCCGGACCGGGACGGGGGGGATGAACACTGAAGCTTTCTTT. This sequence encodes CASRTGTGGMNTEAFF.

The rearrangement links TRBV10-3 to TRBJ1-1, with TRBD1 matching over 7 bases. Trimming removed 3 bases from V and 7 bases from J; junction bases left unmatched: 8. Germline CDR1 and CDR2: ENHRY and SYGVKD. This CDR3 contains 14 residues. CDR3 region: CAISDSDWDSEAFF. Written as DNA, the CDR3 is TGTGCCATCAGTGACTCGGACTGGGACAGTGAAGCTTTCTTT.